A selection of T cell receptor beta chains follows, all from one sample in a study of control samples from healthy donors and cancer patients. Generated by immunoSEQ multiplex PCR, the TCRdb table keeps only in-frame clones and is missing some. This repertoire shows some 99,000 clones, 90% found once; its top ten account for more than 3.5%. Sequencing used blood. The receptors come from a human donor in good health. The donor label of this sample is uncertain. The CDR3 runs from the conserved cysteine through the conserved F or W. The D gene is left open where the match is weak. Some rows mark clone size as missing; the rest say once, few, many or name a class of expanded clone.

v_gene	abundance	j_gene	d_gene	CDR3aa	CDR3nt
TRBV28	NA	TRBJ2-1	TRBD2	CASSSPGLAGYEQFF	TGTGCCAGCAGTTCCCCGGGACTAGCGGGCTATGAGCAGTTCTTC
TRBV25-1	NA	TRBJ1-3	NA	CASRGQGVGNTIYF	TGTGCCAGCAGGGGCCAAGGGGTTGGAAACACCATATATTTT
TRBV7-8	NA	TRBJ1-3	NA	CASSLRGSAASGNTIYF	TGTGCCAGCAGCTTAAGAGGGTCGGCAGCCTCTGGAAACACCATATATTTT
TRBV7-6	NA	TRBJ2-7	NA	CASSPGQGQLYEQYF	TGTGCCAGCAGCCCCGGACAAGGACAGCTTTACGAGCAGTACTTC
TRBV7-4	NA	TRBJ2-2	NA	CASSLRPGGAYTGELFF	TGTGCCAGCAGCTTACGCCCCGGGGGCGCTTATACCGGGGAGCTGTTTTTT
TRBV19	NA	TRBJ1-2	NA	CASRLDGDYGYTF	TGTGCCAGTAGGTTGGACGGGGACTATGGCTACACCTTC
TRBV19	NA	TRBJ1-5	NA	CASNGDTYSNQPQHF	TGTGCCAGTAACGGGGACACTTATAGCAATCAGCCCCAGCATTTT
TRBV14	once	TRBJ2-1	TRBD2	CASSHQAGALNSYNEQFF	TGTGCCAGCAGCCACCAAGCGGGGGCCCTTAATTCCTACAATGAGCAGTTCTTC
TRBV3-1/TRBV3-2	NA	TRBJ1-6	NA	CASSQASNSPLHF	TGTGCCAGCAGCCAGGCGAGTAATTCACCCCTCCACTTT
TRBV6-1	NA	TRBJ1-3	NA	CASSEERGNTIYF	TGTGCCAGCAGTGAAGAAAGAGGGAACACCATATATTTT
TRBV6-6	NA	TRBJ2-2	NA	CASTLGVANTGELFF	TGTGCCAGCACTTTAGGGGTCGCGAACACCGGGGAGCTGTTTTTT
TRBV10-3	once	TRBJ1-1	NA	CAINEVMNTEAFF	TGTGCCATCAACGAAGTGATGAACACTGAAGCTTTCTTT
TRBV5-6	NA	TRBJ1-2	NA	CASSAQHETYGYTF	TGTGCCAGCAGCGCACAACATGAGACCTATGGCTACACCTTC
TRBV30	NA	TRBJ1-1	NA	CAWSPNTGSKWYTEAFF	TGTGCCTGGAGCCCTAACACAGGGTCGAAGTGGTACACTGAAGCTTTCTTT
TRBV5-4	NA	TRBJ1-4	NA	CASSSDRGNEKLFF	TGTGCCAGCAGCAGTGACCGCGGCAATGAAAAACTGTTTTTT
TRBV2	NA	TRBJ1-2	NA	CASSEVVRYGYTF	TGTGCCAGCAGTGAAGTTGTCCGCTATGGCTACACCTTC
TRBV6-5	NA	TRBJ2-3	TRBD2	CATETSGGTDTQYF	TGTGCCACAGAGACTAGCGGGGGCACAGATACGCAGTATTTT
TRBV6-1	NA	TRBJ2-5	TRBD2	CASSVGPAGGGGTQYF	TGTGCCAGCAGTGTAGGGCCAGCGGGGGGTGGCGGGACCCAGTACTTC
TRBV24-1	NA	TRBJ2-1	TRBD2	CATSDRGTSGGDEQFF	TGTGCCACCAGTGACCGAGGGACTAGCGGGGGCGATGAGCAGTTCTTC
TRBV19	few	TRBJ1-5	NA	CASMGTPNQPQHF	TGTGCCAGTATGGGAACCCCCAATCAGCCCCAGCATTTT
TRBV24-1	NA	TRBJ1-3	NA	CATLSAKGFSGNTIYF	TGTGCCACCTTAAGCGCAAAAGGGTTTTCTGGAAACACCATATATTTT
TRBV7-2	NA	TRBJ2-1	TRBD1	CASSAGTGGKFF	TGTGCCAGCAGCGCAGGGACAGGGGGCAAGTTCTTC
TRBV5-1	NA	TRBJ1-2	NA	CASSLEGSDYGYTF	TGCGCCAGCAGCTTGGAAGGGAGTGACTATGGCTACACCTTC
TRBV11-2	NA	TRBJ2-3	NA	CASSLGSDTDTQYF	TGTGCCAGCAGCTTAGGGTCGGACACAGATACGCAGTATTTT
TRBV12-3/TRBV12-4	NA	TRBJ1-1	NA	CASSFVLNTEAFF	TGTGCCAGCAGTTTCGTGTTGAACACTGAAGCTTTCTTT
TRBV6-1	NA	TRBJ1-3	NA	CASSESGYTIYF	TGTGCCAGCAGTGAATCCGGCTACACCATATATTTT
TRBV6-5	NA	TRBJ2-4	NA	CASSPAPGGGYIQYF	TGTGCCAGCAGTCCGGCGCCAGGGGGAGGATACATTCAGTACTTC
TRBV6-1	once	TRBJ2-1	TRBD2	CASSEAVSGGPLSYNEQFF	TGTGCCAGCAGTGAAGCTGTTAGCGGGGGTCCTCTCTCCTACAATGAGCAGTTCTTC
TRBV30	NA	TRBJ2-3	TRBD1	CAWSAGRGRDTQYF	TGTGCCTGGAGTGCGGGCAGGGGGCGCGATACGCAGTATTTT
TRBV30	NA	TRBJ2-3	TRBD2	CAWIGGLAGPSTDTQYF	TGTGCCTGGATCGGAGGGCTAGCGGGTCCTAGCACAGATACGCAGTATTTT
TRBV18	NA	TRBJ2-2	NA	CASSPDTGELFF	TGTGCCAGCTCACCAGACACCGGGGAGCTGTTTTTT
TRBV9	NA	TRBJ2-3	NA	CASSVGRGVDLTDTQYF	TGTGCCAGCAGCGTAGGTAGGGGGGTCGATCTCACAGATACGCAGTATTTT
TRBV28	once	TRBJ1-1	TRBD1	CAIESRGPEAFF	TGTGCCATCGAATCCAGGGGGCCTGAAGCTTTCTTT
TRBV12-5	NA	TRBJ1-2	NA	CASALGRGTGDTF	TGTGCTAGTGCCTTAGGGAGAGGGACGGGAGACACCTTC
TRBV30	NA	TRBJ1-2	NA	CAWIPRGNSYGYTF	TGTGCCTGGATCCCCCGAGGGAATAGCTATGGCTACACCTTC
TRBV15	NA	TRBJ2-5	TRBD1	CATSRDGQGQETQYF	TGTGCCACCAGCAGAGACGGACAGGGGCAAGAGACCCAGTACTTC
TRBV7-9	NA	TRBJ2-3	TRBD2	CASSFRKRGGNTDTQYF	TGTGCCAGCAGCTTTCGAAAGCGGGGGGGAAACACAGATACGCAGTATTTT
TRBV18	NA	TRBJ2-7	NA	CASSLTMTAYEQYF	TGTGCCAGCTCACTAACAATGACGGCCTACGAGCAGTACTTC